One sample yielded the 32 T cell receptor beta chains listed below, sequenced in a study of blood T cell repertoires in COVID-19. Profiling relied on immunoSEQ multiplex PCR, and the TCRdb table lists in-frame clones only, not all of them. The top ten clones hold approximately 5% of a sample with 55,000 to 85,000 clones, around nine tenths of them seen once. Material: peripheral blood. These receptors originate from a woman under 30 with acute or convalescent COVID-19.

The chain links TRBV11-2 to TRBJ1-2; possible D gene TRBD1, 5 bases. Germline V gene data show CDR1 as SGHAT and CDR2 as FQNNGV. The CDR3 runs 17 residues. V shed 3 bases and J shed 4 bases, with 21 bases lying between them. The CDR3 here is CASSFGSIGGKGYGYTF. DNA for the CDR3: TGTGCCAGCAGCTTTGGGTCGATCGGGGGAAAAGGCTATGGCTACACCTTC.

The chain carries TRBV6-5 and TRBJ1-1; TRBD1 agrees at 9 bases. This CDR3 has 15 residues. CDR1 and CDR2 from the germline V gene are MNHEY and SVGAGI. The trim removed 5 bases at V and 0 bases at J, leaving 4 bases unmatched. CDR3 amino acids: CASSRDRDLNTEAFF. CDR3 sequence (DNA): TGTGCCAGCAGTAGGGACAGGGATTTGAACACTGAAGCTTTCTTT.

The chain employs TRBV2 and TRBJ2-7, with 9 bases aligning to TRBD2. The CDR3 contains 15 residues. CDR1 and CDR2 (germline): SNHLY, FYNNEI. V dropped 3 bases and J dropped 0; count of bases not matched to a gene: 3. This chain's CDR3 is CASSERLAVSYEQYF. As DNA, the CDR3 is TGTGCCAGCAGTGAGAGACTAGCGGTCTCCTACGAGCAGTACTTC.

The V gene is TRBV19, the J gene TRBJ2-3; 10 bases align to TRBD2. The V gene end was trimmed by 4 bases and the J gene end by 2 bases; junction bases not matched to a gene: 6. The CDR3 covers 16 residues. Germline CDR1 and CDR2: LNHDA and SQIVND (reference sequence). The CDR3 sequence is CASSTTGTSVTDTQYF. CDR3 nucleotide sequence: TGTGCCAGTAGTACCACGGGGACTAGCGTCACAGATACGCAGTATTTT.

The V call is TRBV6-5, the J call TRBJ1-2; 7 bases match TRBD1. The V segment lost 6 bases and the J segment 2 bases; nucleotides outside the gene matches: 3. This CDR3 has 13 residues. Germline assignment: CDR1 MNHEY and CDR2 SVGAGI. The CDR3 region has the DNA TGTGCCAGCAGCCCGACAGGGAACTATGGCTACACCTTC. Translated: CASSPTGNYGYTF.

This rearrangement joins TRBV11-2 to TRBJ2-7; D may be TRBD2 (6 bases). CDR1 and CDR2 (germline): SGHAT, FQNNGV. V gave up 0 bases and J gave up 6 bases, with 18 bases separating them. There are 16 residues in the CDR3. This chain's CDR3 is CASSLDIGSRLPEQYF. The CDR3 DNA reads TGTGCCAGCAGCTTAGATATCGGGAGTAGATTGCCCGAGCAGTACTTC.

The genes are TRBV6-5 and TRBJ1-1, with D tentatively TRBD1 (5 bases). The CDR3 extends over 13 amino acids. Trimming removed 6 bases from V and 1 base from J, with 9 bases in between. The germline V gene encodes CDR1 MNHEY and CDR2 SVGAGI. CDR3 protein: CASRGLGNTEAFF. In DNA, the CDR3 is TGTGCCAGCAGGGGACTTGGGAACACTGAAGCTTTCTTT.

The V gene is TRBV5-1, the J gene TRBJ2-1; 12 bases are shared with TRBD2. Germline V CDR1 and CDR2: SGHRS, YFSETQ. The V and J ends lost 7 bases and 4 bases, in that order; junction bases with no gene match: 6. The CDR3 runs to 15 residues. In DNA form, the CDR3 reads TGCGCCAGCCGTGGAGGGACTAGCGGGTACAATGAGCAGTTCTTC. As protein: CASRGGTSGYNEQFF.

This chain connects TRBV30 to TRBJ2-3, with 11 bases that match TRBD1. The CDR3 sequence is 18 residues long. Per the germline V gene, CDR1 is GTSNPN and CDR2 is SVGIG (reference sequence). Trimming took 0 bases from V and 1 from J; bases not matched to a gene: 9. Written as DNA, the CDR3 is TGTGCCTGGAGTGTTCGGACAGGGGGCACGGTTCGCACAGATACGCAGTATTTT. It encodes CAWSVRTGGTVRTDTQYF.

This clone appeared a few times. The chain is built from TRBV5-4 and TRBJ1-6; possibly TRBD1 for D (5 bases). This CDR3 has 17 amino acids. Trimming removed 2 bases from V and 8 bases from J, with 20 bases in between. Germline CDR1 and CDR2: SGHNT and YYREEE (reference sequence). The CDR3 here is CASSFLKIGGIDSPLHF. CDR3 in DNA: TGTGCCAGCAGCTTCCTAAAAATCGGGGGGATCGATTCACCCCTCCACTTT.

V usage is TRBV20-1 and J usage is TRBJ2-1, with D possibly TRBD2 on 5 matching bases. The CDR3 sequence is 11 residues long. The germline V gene encodes CDR1 DFQATT and CDR2 SNEGSKA (reference sequence). The CDR3 sequence: CSGLGGHEQFF. As DNA, the CDR3 is TGCTCTGGACTCGGAGGACATGAGCAGTTCTTC.

The CDR3: CAWNRDRTGHSGANVLTF. CDR3 DNA sequence: TGTGCCTGGAATCGAGATCGGACAGGGCACTCTGGGGCCAACGTCCTGACTTTC. The rearrangement links TRBV30 to TRBJ2-6; 8 bases line up with TRBD1. This CDR3 is 18 amino acids long. Germline V gives CDR1 GTSNPN, CDR2 SVGIG (reference sequence). The V gene end was trimmed by 4 bases and the J gene end by 0 bases; junction bases not matched to a gene: 11.

The chain recombines TRBV6-2 or TRBV6-3 with TRBJ2-1; possible D gene TRBD1, 5 bases. V was pared by 6 bases and J by 4 bases, with 10 bases between. This CDR3 comprises 13 residues. In germline, CDR1 is MNHEY, CDR2 SVGEGT. DNA of the CDR3: TGTGCCAGCAGCTCCCGACAGTACAATGAGCAGTTCTTC. It is translated as CASSSRQYNEQFF.

The chain combines TRBV10-3 with TRBJ1-1; D may be TRBD1 (5 bases). CDR1 is ENHRY and CDR2 is SYGVKD in the germline V gene. This CDR3 spans 13 amino acids. The CDR3 reads CASGVTQNTEAFF. The CDR3 DNA sequence: TGTGCATCGGGGGTCACCCAGAACACTGAAGCTTTCTTT.

V usage is TRBV11-2 and J usage is TRBJ1-2; D is ambiguous. Per germline, CDR1 SGHAT and CDR2 FQNNGV. This CDR3 comprises 13 residues. V shed 1 base and J shed 8 bases, with 11 bases lying between them. CDR3 DNA sequence: TGTGCCAGCAGCTTAGGGGGAGCGGGAGGCTACACCTTC. It specifies CASSLGGAGGYTF.

This clone is a singleton in its sample. The V and J genes are TRBV29-1 and TRBJ2-6; D is unresolved. The germline V and J ends were trimmed by 5 bases and 4 bases, with 9 bases remaining between them. The CDR3 has 13 residues. The germline CDR1 and CDR2 sequences are SQVTM and ANQGSEA. CDR3 DNA: TGCAGCGTTCAATCTACCGGGGCCAACGTCCTGACTTTC. The encoded protein is CSVQSTGANVLTF.

This chain connects TRBV19 to TRBJ2-3; D may be TRBD1 (7 bases). This CDR3 has 15 amino acids. Germline V gene sequence: CDR1 LNHDA, CDR2 SQIVND (reference sequence). With 4 bases removed from V and 4 bases from J, the gap between germline ends came to 15 bases. The CDR3 here is CASSSPQGRSDTQYF. CDR3 sequence (DNA): TGTGCCAGTAGTAGCCCACAGGGGAGGTCAGATACGCAGTATTTT.

This rearrangement joins TRBV19 to TRBJ1-1; TRBD1 matches at 8 bases. The trim removed 5 bases at V and 1 base at J, leaving 9 bases unmatched. This CDR3 is 16 amino acids long. The germline V gene encodes CDR1 LNHDA and CDR2 SQIVND (reference sequence). CDR3 nucleotide sequence: TGTGCCAGTAGTCCGCTGACAGGGGCTGGGAACACTGAAGCTTTCTTT. Amino acids: CASSPLTGAGNTEAFF.

This chain connects TRBV19 to TRBJ1-1; TRBD1 matches 11 bases. Germline CDR1 reads LNHDA; CDR2 reads SQIVND (reference sequence). V dropped 1 base and J dropped 5; count of bases not matched to a gene: 6. This CDR3 comprises 16 residues. This CDR3 is CASSIGMDRGLTEAFF. DNA for the CDR3: TGTGCCAGTAGTATAGGGATGGACAGGGGGCTTACTGAAGCTTTCTTT.

This rearrangement joins TRBV9 to TRBJ2-3; possibly TRBD1 for D (5 bases). Germline V CDR1 and CDR2: SGDLS, YYNGEE. V lost 2 bases and J 1 base, leaving 14 bases between the germline ends. The CDR3 covers 16 residues. CDR3: CASSVSPGYGTDTQYF. CDR3 in DNA: TGTGCCAGCAGCGTTTCCCCAGGGTATGGCACAGATACGCAGTATTTT.

This clone has just one count. This rearrangement joins TRBV6-5 to TRBJ1-2, with a possible D match to TRBD1 (6 bases). The V gene's germline CDR1 is MNHEY and CDR2 SVGAGI. The CDR3 contains 14 residues. Trimming pared 5 bases from V and 3 bases from J, leaving 13 bases between. CDR3 in DNA: TGTGCCAGCAGTCAGGGGCCCGCGGACTATGGCTACACCTTC. It codes for CASSQGPADYGYTF.

The J gene is TRBJ2-1, the V gene TRBV11-2; tentatively, D is TRBD2 (5 bases). Germline CDR1 is SGHAT and CDR2 is FQNNGV. This CDR3 contains 18 residues. Trimming left V 0 bases short and J 1 base short, with 16 bases between. In DNA, the CDR3 is TGTGCCAGCAGCTTAGATCGGGGTAGCCGACTATCCTACAATGAGCAGTTCTTC. Its translation is CASSLDRGSRLSYNEQFF.

The chain recombines TRBV18 with TRBJ2-7; TRBD2 might be the D (6 bases). The CDR3 is made up of 15 amino acids. The germline CDR1 and CDR2 sequences are KGHSH and LQKENI. V lost 2 bases and J 2 bases, leaving 13 bases between the germline ends. This CDR3 reads CASSPAGRVPYEQYF. The DNA for the CDR3 is TGTGCCAGCTCACCAGCGGGACGGGTACCCTACGAGCAGTACTTC.

This clone has just one count. J is TRBJ1-2 and V is TRBV2; D might be TRBD1 (5 bases). The germline V gene encodes CDR1 SNHLY and CDR2 FYNNEI. V lost 7 bases, J lost 4 bases, and 13 bases lay in between. The CDR3 spans 13 residues. CDR3 in amino acids: CASNAQQGYGYTF. The DNA of the CDR3 is TGTGCCAGCAATGCACAGCAGGGCTATGGCTACACCTTC.

V is TRBV6-5 and J is TRBJ2-3; a weak D match, TRBD2 (5 bases). V was pared by 5 bases and J by 8 bases, with 14 bases between. This CDR3 region has 13 residues. Germline lookup yields CDR1 MNHEY and CDR2 SVGAGI. CDR3 DNA sequence: TGTGCCAGCAGTATGGACCCGCGGGTTACGCAGTATTTT. Translating gives CASSMDPRVTQYF.

The chain joins TRBV6-5 to TRBJ1-1; 10 bases are shared with TRBD1. The CDR3 length is 15 residues. CDR1 MNHEY and CDR2 SVGAGI come from the germline V gene. The ends lost 6 bases at V and 5 bases at J; junction bases unmatched: 9. DNA of the CDR3: TGTGCCAGCAGGCAAACCGGGACAGGGGAGACTGAAGCTTTCTTT. Its translation is CASRQTGTGETEAFF.

This rearrangement joins TRBV7-2 to TRBJ2-3; 9 bases line up with TRBD2. The CDR3 loop spans 18 amino acids. Germline loops: CDR1 SGHTA, CDR2 FQGNSA. V lost 5 bases, J lost 1 base, and 13 bases stayed unmatched. The CDR3, as DNA: TGTGCCAGCAGCCAAGCAACAGGTAGCGGGAGACGCACAGATACGCAGTATTTT. Protein sequence: CASSQATGSGRRTDTQYF.

This chain uses TRBV19 with TRBJ2-4; 13 nucleotides match TRBD2. Looked up from germline, CDR1 is LNHDA and CDR2 is SQIVND (reference sequence). J was trimmed by 1 base and V by 5 bases; bases with no gene match: 14. The CDR3 is 20 residues long. This CDR3 is CASSPSGLAGKRGAKNIQYF. For the CDR3, the DNA is TGTGCCAGTAGTCCCTCGGGACTAGCGGGAAAGAGGGGGGCCAAAAACATTCAGTACTTC. The complete variable domain, with remaining parts taken from reference TRBV19 and TRBJ2-4, reads DGGITQSPKYLFRKEGQNVTLSCEQNLNHDAMYWYRQDPGQGLRLIYYSQIVNDFQKGDIAEGYSVSREKKESFPLTVTSAQKNPTAFYLCASSPSGLAGKRGAKNIQYFGAGTRLSVL.

This sequence joins TRBV14 and TRBJ2-2, with D perhaps matching TRBD2 (6 bases). CDR1 and CDR2 (germline): SGHDN, FVKESK. The V and J ends lost 4 bases and 7 bases respectively, with 19 bases between them. The CDR3 covers 16 residues. In DNA form, the CDR3 reads TGTGCCAGCAGCCCCTTCCGGGACTCGATTAGCGGGGAGCTGTTTTTT. Its translation is CASSPFRDSISGELFF.

CDR3 DNA: TGTGCCAGCTCACCATCTCCCGGACTAGGGGAGCAGTACTTC. It yields the protein CASSPSPGLGEQYF. V gene TRBV18 combines with J gene TRBJ2-7; TRBD2 agrees at 7 bases. V lost 2 bases to trimming and J lost 7 bases; unmatched junction nucleotides: 8. The CDR3 has 14 amino acids. CDR1 and CDR2 (germline): KGHSH, LQKENI.

The gene calls are TRBV29-1 and TRBJ2-3, with D hard to call. This CDR3 spans 11 amino acids. Trimming cost V 4 bases and J 5 bases, with 7 bases left between them. Germline assignment: CDR1 SQVTM and CDR2 ANQGSEA. In DNA form, the CDR3 reads TGCAGCGTTGGCCAGAAAGATACGCAGTATTTT. It is translated as CSVGQKDTQYF.

In its sample, this clone was seen once. The gene calls are TRBV5-1 and TRBJ1-4; a possible D gene is TRBD1 (5 bases). Trimming removed 4 bases from V and 0 bases from J, with 13 bases in between. CDR1 and CDR2 (germline): SGHRS, YFSETQ. The CDR3 covers 16 residues. The CDR3 region is CASSTDRIATNEKLFF. The CDR3 nucleotides read TGCGCCAGCAGCACCGACAGAATTGCAACTAATGAAAAACTGTTTTTT.